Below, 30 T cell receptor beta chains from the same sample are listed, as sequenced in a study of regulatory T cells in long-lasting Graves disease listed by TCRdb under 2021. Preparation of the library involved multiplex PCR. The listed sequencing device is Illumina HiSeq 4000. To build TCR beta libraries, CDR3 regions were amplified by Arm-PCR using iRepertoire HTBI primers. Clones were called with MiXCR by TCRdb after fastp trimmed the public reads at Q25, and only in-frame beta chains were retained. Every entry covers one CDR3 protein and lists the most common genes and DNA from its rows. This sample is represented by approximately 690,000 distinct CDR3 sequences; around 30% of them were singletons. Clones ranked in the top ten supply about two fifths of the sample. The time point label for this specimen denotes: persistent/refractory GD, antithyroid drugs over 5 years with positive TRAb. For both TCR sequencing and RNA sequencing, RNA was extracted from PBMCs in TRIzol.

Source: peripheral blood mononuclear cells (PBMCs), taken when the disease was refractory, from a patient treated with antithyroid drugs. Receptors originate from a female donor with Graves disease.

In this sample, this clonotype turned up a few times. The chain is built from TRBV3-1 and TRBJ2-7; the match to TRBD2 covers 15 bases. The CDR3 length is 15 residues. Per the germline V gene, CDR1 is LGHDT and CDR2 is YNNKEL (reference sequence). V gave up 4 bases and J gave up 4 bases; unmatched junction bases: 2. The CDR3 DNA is TGTGCCAGCAGCCGTGGGACTAGCGGGAGGTACGAGCAGTACTTC. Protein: CASSRGTSGRYEQYF.

Here the CDR3 DNA reads TGTGCCATCAGTGAGTCGGGGGAAGAGAACACTGAAGCTTTCTTT. It translates to CAISESGEENTEAFF. This chain connects TRBV10-3 to TRBJ1-1, with D perhaps TRBD1 (5 bases). CDR1 ENHRY and CDR2 SYGVKD come from the germline V gene. The CDR3 contains 15 residues. V was shortened by 0 bases and J by 1 base, with 9 bases between the two germline ends.

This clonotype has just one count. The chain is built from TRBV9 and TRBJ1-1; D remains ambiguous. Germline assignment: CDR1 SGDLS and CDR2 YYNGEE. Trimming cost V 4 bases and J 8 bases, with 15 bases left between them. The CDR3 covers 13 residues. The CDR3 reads CASSPTRRAEAFF. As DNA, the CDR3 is TGTGCCAGCAGCCCGACTCGCCGGGCCGAAGCTTTCTTT.

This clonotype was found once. In nucleotides, the CDR3 is TGTGCCAGCAGCTTACTCTCGCAGGGGGCCCAAGAGACCCAGTACTTC. Its translation: CASSLLSQGAQETQYF. This sequence joins TRBV7-9 and TRBJ2-5; 8 bases line up with TRBD1. CDR1 SEHNR and CDR2 FQNEAQ come from the germline V gene (reference sequence). The CDR3 has 16 amino acids. Germline trimming cut 2 bases from V and 1 base from J; bases unmatched to any gene: 6.

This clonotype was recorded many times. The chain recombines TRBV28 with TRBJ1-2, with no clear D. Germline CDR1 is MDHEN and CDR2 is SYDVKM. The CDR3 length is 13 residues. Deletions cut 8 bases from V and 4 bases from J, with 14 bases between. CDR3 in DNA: TGTGCCAGCGGAGCCCGAGCCATCTATGGCTACACCTTC. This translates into CASGARAIYGYTF.

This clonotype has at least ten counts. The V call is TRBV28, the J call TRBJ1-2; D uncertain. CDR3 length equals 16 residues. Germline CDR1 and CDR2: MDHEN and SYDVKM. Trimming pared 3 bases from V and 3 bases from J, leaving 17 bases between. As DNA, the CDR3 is TGTGCCAGCAGTTTTCCTTGGCCGCGGGAATACTATGGCTACACCTTC. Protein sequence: CASSFPWPREYYGYTF.

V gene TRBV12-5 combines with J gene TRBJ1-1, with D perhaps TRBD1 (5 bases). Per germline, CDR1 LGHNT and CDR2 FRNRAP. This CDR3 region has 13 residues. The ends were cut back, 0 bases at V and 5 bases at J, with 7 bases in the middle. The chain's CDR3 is CASGLVKGTEAFF. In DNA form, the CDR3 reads TGTGCTAGTGGTTTGGTAAAGGGGACTGAAGCTTTCTTT.

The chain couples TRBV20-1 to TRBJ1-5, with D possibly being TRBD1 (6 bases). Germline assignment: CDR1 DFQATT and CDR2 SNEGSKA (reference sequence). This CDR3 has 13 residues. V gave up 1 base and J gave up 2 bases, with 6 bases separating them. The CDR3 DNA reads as TGCAGTGCTAGAGCAGGGGGCAATCAGCCCCAGCATTTT. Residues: CSARAGGNQPQHF.

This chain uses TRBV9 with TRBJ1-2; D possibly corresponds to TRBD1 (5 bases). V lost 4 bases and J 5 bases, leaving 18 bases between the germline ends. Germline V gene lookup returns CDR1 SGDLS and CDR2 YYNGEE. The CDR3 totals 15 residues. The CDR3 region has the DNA TGTGCCAGCAGCCCACAGGTTGTAGTAGAATATGGCTACACCTTC. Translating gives CASSPQVVVEYGYTF.

Here the CDR3 DNA reads TGTGCCCTCTCGACTAGCGGTTTTTACAATGAGCAGTTCTTC. Protein: CALSTSGFYNEQFF. This chain connects TRBV10-3 to TRBJ2-1, with TRBD2 identical over 9 bases. This CDR3 has 14 amino acids. V lost 11 bases, J lost 4 bases, and 9 bases stayed unmatched. The germline CDR1 and CDR2 sequences are ENHRY and SYGVKD.

CDR3 bases: TGTGCCAGCAGCTCCCCACAGGGGCGGGCCTACGAGCAGTACTTC. Translating gives CASSSPQGRAYEQYF. The rearrangement joins TRBV7-9 to TRBJ2-7; 7 nucleotides match TRBD1. The CDR3 runs to 15 residues. V lost 4 bases and J lost 2; bases outside the gene matches: 8. Looked up from germline, CDR1 is SEHNR and CDR2 is FQNEAQ (reference sequence).

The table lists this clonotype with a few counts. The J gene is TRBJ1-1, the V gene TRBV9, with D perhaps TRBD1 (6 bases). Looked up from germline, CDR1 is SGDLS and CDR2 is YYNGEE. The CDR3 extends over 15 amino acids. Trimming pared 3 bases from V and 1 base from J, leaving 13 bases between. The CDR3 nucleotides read TGTGCCAGCAGCGAATACTCAGGGGAGAACACTGAAGCTTTCTTT. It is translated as CASSEYSGENTEAFF. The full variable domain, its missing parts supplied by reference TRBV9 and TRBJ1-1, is DSGVTQTPKHLITATGQRVTLRCSPRSGDLSVYWYQQSLDQGLQFLIQYYNGEERAKGNILERFSAQQFPDLHSELNLSSLELGDSALYFCASSEYSGENTEAFFGQGTRLTVV.

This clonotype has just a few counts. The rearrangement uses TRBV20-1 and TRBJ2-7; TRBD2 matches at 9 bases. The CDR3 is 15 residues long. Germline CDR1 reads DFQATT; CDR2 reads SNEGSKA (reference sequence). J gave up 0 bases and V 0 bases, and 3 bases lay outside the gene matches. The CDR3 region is CSAREHSGSSYEQYF. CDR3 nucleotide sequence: TGCAGTGCTAGAGAGCATAGCGGGAGCTCCTACGAGCAGTACTTC.

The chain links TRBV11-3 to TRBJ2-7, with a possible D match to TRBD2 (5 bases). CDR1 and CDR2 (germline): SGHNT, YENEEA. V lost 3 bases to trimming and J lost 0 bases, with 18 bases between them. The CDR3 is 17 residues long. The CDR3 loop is CASSFLPLDIRSYEQYF. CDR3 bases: TGTGCCAGCAGCTTCCTCCCACTAGACATCCGCTCCTACGAGCAGTACTTC.

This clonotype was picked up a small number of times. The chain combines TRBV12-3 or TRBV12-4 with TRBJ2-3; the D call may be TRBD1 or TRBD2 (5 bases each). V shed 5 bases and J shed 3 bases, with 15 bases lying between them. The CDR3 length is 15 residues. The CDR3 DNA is TGTGCCAGCAGTCCACCCCTGTGGGGGACAGATACGCAGTATTTT. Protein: CASSPPLWGTDTQYF.

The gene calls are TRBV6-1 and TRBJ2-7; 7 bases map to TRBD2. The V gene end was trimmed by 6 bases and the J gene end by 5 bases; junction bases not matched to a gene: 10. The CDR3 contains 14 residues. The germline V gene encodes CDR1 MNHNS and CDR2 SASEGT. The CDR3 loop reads CASSHSWGRDEQYF. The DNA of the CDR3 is TGTGCCAGCAGCCATTCCTGGGGGAGGGACGAGCAGTACTTC.

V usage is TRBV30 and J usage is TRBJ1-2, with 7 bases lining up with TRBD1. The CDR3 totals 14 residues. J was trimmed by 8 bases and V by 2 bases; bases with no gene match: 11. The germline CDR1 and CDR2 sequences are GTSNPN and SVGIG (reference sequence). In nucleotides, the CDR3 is TGTGCCTGGAGTTGGGGGGCTACAGGGGAAGGCTACACCTTC. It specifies CAWSWGATGEGYTF.

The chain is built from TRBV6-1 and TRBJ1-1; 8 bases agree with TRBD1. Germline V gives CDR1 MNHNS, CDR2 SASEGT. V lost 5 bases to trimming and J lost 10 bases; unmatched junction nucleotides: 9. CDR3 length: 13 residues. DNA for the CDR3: TGTGCCAGCAGTCGGCAGGGGGCCGCGGTAGCTTTCTTT. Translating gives CASSRQGAAVAFF.

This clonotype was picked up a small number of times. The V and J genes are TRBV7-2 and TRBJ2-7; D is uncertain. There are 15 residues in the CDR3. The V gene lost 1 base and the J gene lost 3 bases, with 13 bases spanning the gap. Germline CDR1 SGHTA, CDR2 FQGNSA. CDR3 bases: TGTGCCAGCAGCTTAGGTCAGCGCGAATACTACGAGCAGTACTTC. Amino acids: CASSLGQREYYEQYF.

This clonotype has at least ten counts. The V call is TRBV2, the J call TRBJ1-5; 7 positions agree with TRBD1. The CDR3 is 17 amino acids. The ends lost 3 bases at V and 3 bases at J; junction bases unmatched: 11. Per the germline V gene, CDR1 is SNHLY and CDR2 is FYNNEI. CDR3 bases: TGTGCCAGCAGTGATTTGACGGGACAGAAGAACAATCAGCCCCAGCATTTT. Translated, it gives CASSDLTGQKNNQPQHF.

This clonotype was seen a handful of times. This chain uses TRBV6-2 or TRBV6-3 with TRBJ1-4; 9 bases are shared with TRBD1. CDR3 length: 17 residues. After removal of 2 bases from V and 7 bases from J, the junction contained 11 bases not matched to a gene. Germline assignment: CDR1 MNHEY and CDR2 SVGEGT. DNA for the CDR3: TGTGCCAGCAGTTACCTCCCCGGGGGGACAGGGAGTGAAAAACTGTTTTTT. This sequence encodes CASSYLPGGTGSEKLFF.

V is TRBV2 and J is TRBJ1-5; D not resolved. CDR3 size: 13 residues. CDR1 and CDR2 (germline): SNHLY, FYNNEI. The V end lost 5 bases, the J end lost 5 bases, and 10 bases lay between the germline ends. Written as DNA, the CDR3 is TGTGCCAGCAGTAAACCCGAGGATCAGCCCCAGCATTTT. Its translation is CASSKPEDQPQHF.

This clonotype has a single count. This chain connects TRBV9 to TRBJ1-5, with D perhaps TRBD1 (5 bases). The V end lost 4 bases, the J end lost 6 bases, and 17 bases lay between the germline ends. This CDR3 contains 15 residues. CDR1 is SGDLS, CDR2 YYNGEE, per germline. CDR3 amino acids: CASSPGGSITQPQHF. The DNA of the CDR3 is TGTGCCAGCAGCCCCGGGGGTTCCATTACTCAGCCCCAGCATTTT.

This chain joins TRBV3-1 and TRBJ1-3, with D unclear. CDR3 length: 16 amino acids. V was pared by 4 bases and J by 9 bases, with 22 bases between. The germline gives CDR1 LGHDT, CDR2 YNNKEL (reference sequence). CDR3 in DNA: TGTGCCAGCAGCCCCGGGCGCCACGGTCTGGCTCTCACCATATATTTT. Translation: CASSPGRHGLALTIYF.

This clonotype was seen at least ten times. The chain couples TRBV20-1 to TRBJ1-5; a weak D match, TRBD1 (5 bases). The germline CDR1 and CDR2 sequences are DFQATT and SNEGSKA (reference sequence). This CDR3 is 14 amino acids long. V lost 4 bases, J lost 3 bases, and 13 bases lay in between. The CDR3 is CSATVDSHNQPQHF. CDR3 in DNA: TGCAGTGCTACCGTCGACAGCCACAATCAGCCCCAGCATTTT.

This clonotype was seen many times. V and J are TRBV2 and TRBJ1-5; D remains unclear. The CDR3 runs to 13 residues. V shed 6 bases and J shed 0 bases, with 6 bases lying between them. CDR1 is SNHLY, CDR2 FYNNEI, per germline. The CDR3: CASRVDSNQPQHF. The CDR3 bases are TGTGCCAGCAGAGTGGATAGCAATCAGCCCCAGCATTTT.

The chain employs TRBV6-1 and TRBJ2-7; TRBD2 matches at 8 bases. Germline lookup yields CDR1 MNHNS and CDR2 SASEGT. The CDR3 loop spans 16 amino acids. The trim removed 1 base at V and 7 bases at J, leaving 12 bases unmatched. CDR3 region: CASSEDAWASGSEQYF. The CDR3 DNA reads TGTGCCAGCAGTGAAGACGCCTGGGCTAGCGGGTCGGAGCAGTACTTC.

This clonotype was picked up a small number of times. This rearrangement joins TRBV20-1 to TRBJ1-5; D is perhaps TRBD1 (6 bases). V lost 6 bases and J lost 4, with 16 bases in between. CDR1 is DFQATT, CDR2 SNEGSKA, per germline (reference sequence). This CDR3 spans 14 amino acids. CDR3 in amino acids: CSAATGGPNQPQHF. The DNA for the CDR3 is TGCAGTGCCGCCACCGGGGGGCCTAATCAGCCCCAGCATTTT.

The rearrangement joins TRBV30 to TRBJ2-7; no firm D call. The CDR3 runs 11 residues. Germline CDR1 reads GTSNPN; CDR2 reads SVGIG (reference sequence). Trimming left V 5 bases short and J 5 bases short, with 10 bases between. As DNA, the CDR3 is TGTGCCTGGTCTAACATGAACGAGCAGTACTTC. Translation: CAWSNMNEQYF.

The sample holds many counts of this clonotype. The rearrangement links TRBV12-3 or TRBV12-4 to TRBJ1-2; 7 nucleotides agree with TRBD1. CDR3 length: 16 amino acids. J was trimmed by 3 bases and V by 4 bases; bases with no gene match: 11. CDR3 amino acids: CASSSRWRGLYYGYTF. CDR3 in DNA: TGTGCCAGCAGTTCCCGATGGAGGGGGCTTTACTATGGCTACACCTTC.